This T cell receptor beta chain was sequenced for a study of shared clonotypes between healthy human individuals (dated by TCRdb to 2020 to 2022). A note on the overall study: The cohort comprised a couple of women and a few men aged 18 to 49 years. For each donor, three plates each were used for CD4 naive and CD4 memory, two plates were used for CD8 naive, and one plate was used for CD8 memory. To estimate repertoire size and how much clonotype sharing occurs between individuals, the study deeply sequenced the blood TCR repertoires of about five healthy adults. To increase sequencing depth and limit assay-specific biases, TCR repertoire library preparation and sequencing were carried out by different laboratories using diverse techniques. Per donor, leukapheresis produced somewhere between about 0.85 and 8.9 billion PBMCs. Points the paper makes about the study in general: Sampling was restricted to blood, and TCR repertoires in tissues likely differ from the TCR repertoires found in blood. Compared with non-shared clonotypes, clonotypes shared by all four sorted-subset donors had higher generation probabilities. Because the study included only a small number of donors, the genetic and exposure-history diversity represented was limited. Across a handful of donors, approximately 5% of naive CD4, approximately 3.5% of naive CD8, under 2.5% of memory CD4, and under 0.45% of memory CD8 clonotypes were shared. Incomplete sequencing was indicated by rarefaction of sorted-subset datasets, despite the large sequencing depth. Naive subsets generally had larger estimated clonotype richness than memory subsets did. Pairwise subsampling led to the expectation that sequencing depth would affect the degree of clonotype sharing among donors.

A note on this clone: Its antigen is still unknown. No base quality information exists; no much larger clone differs at one position.

The donors were healthy, HIV-negative adults who had no recently reported acute infections or vaccinations. Every donor was a Caucasian adult living in Nashville, Tennessee, USA. CD4+ T cells were enriched through magnetic negative selection, after which naive cells were positively selected on CD45RA and the remaining negative fraction served as the memory subset. Blood was obtained by leukapheresis, after which PBMCs were separated by Ficoll-Histopaque density gradient centrifugation and cryopreserved in liquid nitrogen vapor phase. Analytical flow cytometry was used to check the purity and quantity of every magnetically sorted T cell population. Genomic DNA was isolated from each sorted fraction and quantified by UV absorbance on a Nanodrop 2000c. Ends trimmed: V by 5 bases, J by 7 bases; bases unmatched to a gene: 7. CDR1 and CDR2 are drawn from the germline V gene (reference sequence): LNHDA, SQIVND. From cysteine to phenylalanine, the CDR3 is 14 amino acids long. Here the CDR3 DNA is all that survives: 42 bases in frame from base 1.

Using the deep immunoSEQ assay, TCR CDR3 regions were amplified from genomic DNA by multiplex PCR. For each cell subset, the extracted genomic DNA was distributed evenly across all wells of several immunoSEQ 96-well plates, and each plate served as one replicate. Each replicate PCR for sorted subsets received roughly 200 ng genomic DNA, equal to roughly 30,000 T cell genomes. Purified libraries were quantified with a Qubit 3.0 fluorometer, sized on a Bioanalyzer 2100, and re-quantified with the KAPA Library Quantification kit. Every immunoSEQ 96-well plate was sequenced on a separate single-read 150-cycle Illumina NextSeq 550 flow cell. The study's own analysis went as follows. Because the immunoSEQ output included only junctional sequences and no quality scores, the filtering could not be the same as the filtering used for full-length reads. Sequences were annotated with PyIR, a Python wrapper for IgBLAST v1.9, using IMGT germline references to assign V/J genes and CDR3. Reads were removed for weak V/J assignments (E-value above 1e-6), missing CDR3, stop codons, out-of-frame junctions, or ambiguous translated residues. V3J clonotypes were defined by identical inferred V gene, J gene, and CDR3 amino acid sequence. To compute the percentage overlap between repertoires, the number of shared unique clonotypes was divided by the size of the smaller repertoire. Repertoire richness was assessed with RTK rarefaction, the Chao1 estimator, and Recon v2.1 estimates of unobserved clonotypes. Generation probabilities were computed with OLGA for all TCRbeta clonotypes obtained by the gDNA method from several donors. The table was pulled from immuneACCESS by TCRdb, which kept in-frame rearrangements only. Such tables lose some clones; where checked, under half of the loss comes from unresolved V genes, and the rest has no known cause. The V and J calls and the clone size are those of that table, but D and trimming were determined from the DNA. The table for this sample lists 2,100,000 or so clones; approximately 96% of them were counted only once. Approximately 0.13% of the sample comes from the top ten.

The V and J segments used are TRBV19 and TRBJ1-2, with 10 bases matching TRBD1. The receptor was isolated from a man between 18 and 29 years old in good health. The sample taken for sequencing was naive CD4+ T cells sorted from blood. The cell subset or site label, read with the paper, signifies: CD45RA+ positively selected. Here is the DNA: TGTGCCAGTAGTGTCCGGGACAGGGGTCGTGGCTACACCTTC. It specifies CASSVRDRGRGYTF.